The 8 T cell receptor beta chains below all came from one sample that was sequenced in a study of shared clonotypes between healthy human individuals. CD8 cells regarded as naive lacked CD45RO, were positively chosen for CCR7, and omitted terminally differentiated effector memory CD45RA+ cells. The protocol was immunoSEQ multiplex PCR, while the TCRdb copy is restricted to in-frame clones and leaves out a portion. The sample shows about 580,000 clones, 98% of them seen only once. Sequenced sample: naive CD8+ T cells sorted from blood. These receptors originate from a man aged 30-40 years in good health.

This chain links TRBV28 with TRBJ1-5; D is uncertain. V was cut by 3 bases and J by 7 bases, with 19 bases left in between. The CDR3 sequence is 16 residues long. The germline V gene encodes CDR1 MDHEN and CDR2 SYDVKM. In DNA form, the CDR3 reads TGTGCCAGCAGTTTGCTATCCGGGAAACTGGACCAGCCCCAGCATTTT. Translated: CASSLLSGKLDQPQHF.

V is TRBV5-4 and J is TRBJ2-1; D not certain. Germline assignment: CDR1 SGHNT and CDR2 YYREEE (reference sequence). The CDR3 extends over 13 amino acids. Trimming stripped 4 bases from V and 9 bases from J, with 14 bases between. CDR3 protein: CASSPLEASEQFF. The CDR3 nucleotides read TGTGCCAGCAGCCCACTCGAGGCATCTGAGCAGTTCTTC. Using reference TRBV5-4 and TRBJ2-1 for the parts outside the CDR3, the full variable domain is ETGVTQSPTHLIKTRGQQVTLRCSSQSGHNTVSWYQQALGQGPQFIFQYYREEENGRGNFPPRFSGLQFPNYSSELNVNALELDDSALYLCASSPLEASEQFFGPGTRLTVL.

CDR3 loop: CASSQDPYNEQFF. The CDR3 nucleotides read TGCGCCAGCAGCCAAGATCCGTACAATGAGCAGTTCTTC. The chain joins TRBV4-1 to TRBJ2-1; D ambiguous. CDR1 and CDR2 (germline): MGHRA, YSYEKL. Deletions cut 0 bases from V and 4 bases from J, with 4 bases between. This CDR3 region has 13 residues.

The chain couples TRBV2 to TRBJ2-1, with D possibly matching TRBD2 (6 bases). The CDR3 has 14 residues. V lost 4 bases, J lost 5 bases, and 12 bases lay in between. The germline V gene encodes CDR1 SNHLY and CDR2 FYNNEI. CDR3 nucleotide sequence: TGTGCCAGCAGTGGCCCGGGAGCTGACAATGAGCAGTTCTTC. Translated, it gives CASSGPGADNEQFF.

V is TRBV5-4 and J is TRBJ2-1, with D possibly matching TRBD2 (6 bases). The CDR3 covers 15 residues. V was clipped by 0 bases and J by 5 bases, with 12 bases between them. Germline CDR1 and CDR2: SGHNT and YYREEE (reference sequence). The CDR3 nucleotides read TGTGCCAGCAGCTTGGAACTAGCTGGCCACAATGAGCAGTTCTTC. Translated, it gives CASSLELAGHNEQFF.

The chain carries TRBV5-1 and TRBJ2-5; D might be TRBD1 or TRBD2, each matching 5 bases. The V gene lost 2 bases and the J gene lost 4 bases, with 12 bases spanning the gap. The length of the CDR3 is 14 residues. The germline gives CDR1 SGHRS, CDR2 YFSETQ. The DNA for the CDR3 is TGCGCCAGCAGCTTACATACCGGGACAGAGACCCAGTACTTC. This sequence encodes CASSLHTGTETQYF.

As DNA, the CDR3 is TGTGCCAGCAGCTTAGGACAGGGGGCCGTGAATGAGCAGTTCTTC. This encodes CASSLGQGAVNEQFF. The chain couples TRBV7-9 to TRBJ2-1; 10 nucleotides match TRBD1. The CDR3 sequence is 15 residues long. Looked up from germline, CDR1 is SEHNR and CDR2 is FQNEAQ (reference sequence). The J segment lost 7 bases and the V segment lost 1 base, leaving 4 bases of the junction unmatched.

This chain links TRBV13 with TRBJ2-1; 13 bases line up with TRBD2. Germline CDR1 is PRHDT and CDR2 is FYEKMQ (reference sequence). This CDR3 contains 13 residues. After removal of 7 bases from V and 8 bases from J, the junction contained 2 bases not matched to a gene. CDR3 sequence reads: CASTGLAGDEQFF. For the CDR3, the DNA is TGTGCCAGCACAGGACTAGCGGGAGATGAGCAGTTCTTC.